The 32 T cell receptor beta chains in this list originate from one sample, sequenced in a study of cytomegalovirus exposure and HLA in healthy donors. Primers for the PCR totalled 60 Vbeta and 13 Jbeta. Sequencing used immunoSEQ multiplex PCR; TCRdb keeps in-frame clones, though not all of them. The sample yields more than 100,000 clones, approximately 70% seen once. The material sequenced was PBMCs. These TCRs come from a man between 18 and 35 years old in good health and CMV-seronegative.

J is TRBJ2-1 and V is TRBV28; possible D gene TRBD1, 6 bases. CDR3 size: 16 residues. CDR1 is MDHEN, CDR2 SYDVKM, per germline. The V end was cut by 5 bases, the J end by 8 bases, with 22 bases between. CDR3 amino acids: CASSPYGTSGRDEQFF. Written as DNA, the CDR3 is TGTGCCAGCAGTCCTTACGGGACATCGGGAAGAGATGAGCAGTTCTTC.

The chain employs TRBV28 and TRBJ1-2; 10 bases match TRBD1. Germline V CDR1 and CDR2: MDHEN, SYDVKM. This CDR3 is 15 amino acids long. Losses at the gene ends were 7 bases for V and 8 bases for J; bases not matched to a gene: 13. In DNA, the CDR3 is TGTGCCAGCACGTTACCCACCGGACAGGGGGGGGGCTACACCTTC. Its protein is CASTLPTGQGGGYTF.

The rearrangement links TRBV18 to TRBJ1-2; the match to TRBD1 covers 7 bases. This CDR3 has 16 amino acids. V dropped 1 base and J dropped 2; count of bases not matched to a gene: 7. Germline values: CDR1 KGHSH, CDR2 LQKENI. The chain's CDR3 is CASSPRGQTLNYGYTF. Here the CDR3 DNA reads TGTGCCAGCTCACCACGGGGACAGACTCTGAACTATGGCTACACCTTC. The full variable domain, rest sourced from reference TRBV18 and TRBJ1-2, is NAGVMQNPRHLVRRRGQEARLRCSPMKGHSHVYWYRQLPEEGLKFMVYLQKENIIDESGMPKERFSAEFPKEGPSILRIQQVVRGDSAAYFCASSPRGQTLNYGYTFGSGTRLTVV.

The chain combines TRBV5-6 with TRBJ2-4; 7 bases agree with TRBD1. CDR3 length: 18 amino acids. Germline trimming cut 5 bases from V and 0 bases from J; bases unmatched to any gene: 14. CDR1 SGHDT and CDR2 YYEEEE come from the germline V gene. The CDR3 spells CASSIETGRGLAKNIQYF. DNA for the CDR3: TGTGCCAGCAGTATCGAGACAGGGCGAGGTTTAGCCAAAAACATTCAGTACTTC.

This clone was recorded a few times. This rearrangement joins TRBV9 to TRBJ2-3, with D unclear. The CDR3 runs 14 residues. The V and J ends lost 0 bases and 6 bases respectively, with 11 bases between them. Germline lookup yields CDR1 SGDLS and CDR2 YYNGEE. In nucleotides, the CDR3 is TGTGCCAGCAGCGTAGTGCCTCGGGTCGATACGCAGTATTTT. Translation gives CASSVVPRVDTQYF. The full variable domain, its missing parts supplied by reference TRBV9 and TRBJ2-3, is DSGVTQTPKHLITATGQRVTLRCSPRSGDLSVYWYQQSLDQGLQFLIQYYNGEERAKGNILERFSAQQFPDLHSELNLSSLELGDSALYFCASSVVPRVDTQYFGPGTRLTVL.

V is TRBV29-1 and J is TRBJ2-7, with D possibly TRBD1 on 7 matching bases. Germline-derived CDR1 and CDR2 are SQVTM and ANQGSEA. The CDR3 has 14 residues. The CDR3 nucleotides are TGCGGCGCCACCGGGGGACAGCGGGCCTACGAGCAGTACTTC. Its translation: CGATGGQRAYEQYF.

The genes are TRBV4-2 and TRBJ2-5; 8 nucleotides align to TRBD2. The germline V gene encodes CDR1 LGHNA and CDR2 YNFKEQ. There are 16 residues in the CDR3. V was pared by 4 bases and J by 5 bases, with 12 bases of the junction left unmatched. CDR3 amino acids: CASSPQSGSPGETQYF. DNA of the CDR3: TGTGCCAGCAGCCCCCAGAGCGGGAGCCCGGGGGAGACCCAGTACTTC.

This clone was detected once. The V and J genes are TRBV9 and TRBJ1-4; D may be TRBD1 (6 bases). Per germline, CDR1 SGDLS and CDR2 YYNGEE. This CDR3 spans 14 amino acids. Trimming removed 0 bases from V and 10 bases from J, with 13 bases in between. In DNA, the CDR3 is TGTGCCAGCAGCGTAGATGGGGGCTCCGGAAAACTGTTTTTT. Its translation: CASSVDGGSGKLFF.

This clone was found a few times. The chain joins TRBV15 to TRBJ2-1; no clear D gene. Germline CDR1 reads LNHNV; CDR2 reads YYDKDF (reference sequence). Trimming stripped 0 bases from V and 3 bases from J, with 9 bases between. The CDR3 sequence is 15 residues long. The CDR3 loop is CATSREASRYNEQFF. CDR3 nucleotide sequence: TGTGCCACCAGCAGAGAGGCATCCCGCTACAATGAGCAGTTCTTC.

The rearrangement uses TRBV6-5 and TRBJ2-5; possibly TRBD2 for D (6 bases). CDR1 and CDR2 (germline): MNHEY, SVGAGI. The CDR3 consists of 13 residues. The germline V and J ends were trimmed by 6 bases and 5 bases, with 13 bases remaining between them. The CDR3: CASSPTRSETQYF. The CDR3 region has the DNA TGTGCCAGCAGCCCGACTAGATCGGAGACCCAGTACTTC.

The genes are TRBV5-1 and TRBJ2-3; TRBD2 is a possible D gene (6 bases). There are 17 residues in the CDR3. CDR1 is SGHRS and CDR2 is YFSETQ in the germline V gene. V lost 0 bases and J lost 6, with 20 bases in between. The CDR3 loop reads CASSLGYSRTTSDTQYF. In DNA form, the CDR3 reads TGCGCCAGCAGCTTGGGGTATTCGAGGACTACCTCCGATACGCAGTATTTT.

This clone was recorded only once. This sequence joins TRBV7-6 and TRBJ2-2; 8 positions agree with TRBD1. The CDR3 spans 16 residues. V lost 4 bases, J lost 7 bases, and 11 bases stayed unmatched. Germline CDR1 SGHVS, CDR2 FNYEAQ. CDR3 nucleotides: TGTGCCAGCAGCTCGGCCGGGACAGGAATGGGCGGGGAGCTGTTTTTT. Its translation: CASSSAGTGMGGELFF.

The chain is built from TRBV2 and TRBJ1-4; TRBD1 might be the D (5 bases). Germline assignment: CDR1 SNHLY and CDR2 FYNNEI. Trimming pared 6 bases from V and 8 bases from J, leaving 16 bases between. The CDR3 is 14 residues long. The DNA of the CDR3 is TGTGCCAGCAGCTTCAGGGTGATGGGGGAAAAACTGTTTTTT. Translated: CASSFRVMGEKLFF.

This clone was counted once. This rearrangement joins TRBV5-1 to TRBJ2-2; TRBD1 might be the D (5 bases). This CDR3 has 15 residues. The germline CDR1 and CDR2 sequences are SGHRS and YFSETQ. V was pared by 2 bases and J by 4 bases, with 12 bases between. Written as DNA, the CDR3 is TGCGCCAGCAGCTTACAGGTGCAGGGCACCGGGGAGCTGTTTTTT. It translates to CASSLQVQGTGELFF.

The rearrangement uses TRBV15 and TRBJ1-1; D remains ambiguous. This CDR3 region has 16 residues. Trimming removed 0 bases at V and 5 bases at J, with 16 bases between. Germline assignment: CDR1 LNHNV and CDR2 YYDKDF (reference sequence). The CDR3 here is CATSRDTRAGWTEAFF. The CDR3 DNA follows: TGTGCCACCAGCAGAGATACGCGAGCCGGGTGGACTGAAGCTTTCTTT.

This chain connects TRBV6-1 to TRBJ2-7; maybe TRBD2 (5 bases). The germline V gene encodes CDR1 MNHNS and CDR2 SASEGT. This CDR3 contains 13 residues. Trimming stripped 3 bases from V and 5 bases from J, with 11 bases between. The CDR3 bases are TGTGCCAGCAGTGATTGGGTGCGGGACGAGCAGTACTTC. Its protein is CASSDWVRDEQYF.

The chain uses TRBV30 and TRBJ1-4; 7 bases match TRBD1. The germline gives CDR1 GTSNPN, CDR2 SVGIG (reference sequence). V shed 3 bases, J shed 5 bases, and the junction held 6 bases outside the gene matches. CDR3 length: 14 amino acids. In DNA, the CDR3 is TGTGCCTGGAGCTGGGGGACAGTAAATGAAAAACTGTTTTTT. The encoded protein is CAWSWGTVNEKLFF.

The rearrangement links TRBV27 to TRBJ1-2; TRBD1 matches at 8 bases. V was clipped by 9 bases and J by 3 bases; unmatched bases: 9. Germline assignment: CDR1 MNHEY and CDR2 SMNVEV (reference sequence). This CDR3 contains 14 residues. The CDR3 DNA is TGTGCCAGACCGATAACAGGGGGGGACTATGGCTACACCTTC. Translated, it gives CARPITGGDYGYTF.

The chain recombines TRBV11-3 with TRBJ2-2, with TRBD1 as a possible D gene (6 bases). Trimming removed 5 bases from V and 6 bases from J, with 13 bases in between. CDR3 size: 14 residues. Germline CDR1 is SGHNT and CDR2 is YENEEA. CDR3 DNA: TGTGCCAGCAGCCCCTTCAGGGGATCCGGGGAGCTGTTTTTT. Protein product: CASSPFRGSGELFF. Using reference TRBV11-3 and TRBJ2-2 for the parts outside the CDR3, the full variable domain is EAGVVQSPRYKIIEKKQPVAFWCNPISGHNTLYWYLQNLGQGPELLIRYENEEAVDDSQLPKDRFSAERLKGVDSTLKIQPAELGDSAVYLCASSPFRGSGELFFGEGSRLTVL.

The chain recombines TRBV4-1 with TRBJ1-4; TRBD1 aligns across 7 bases. The CDR3 consists of 12 residues. CDR1 is MGHRA and CDR2 is YSYEKL in the germline V gene. Germline trimming cut 9 bases from V and 7 bases from J; bases unmatched to any gene: 5. In nucleotides, the CDR3 is TGCGCCAGTAGGGGACAGTCTGAAAAACTGTTTTTT. This encodes CASRGQSEKLFF.

This clone was seen just once. The rearrangement links TRBV7-9 to TRBJ2-1; TRBD1 aligns across 8 bases. Germline values: CDR1 SEHNR, CDR2 FQNEAQ (reference sequence). With 4 bases clipped from V and 8 bases from J, the junction kept 10 bases outside the gene matches. The CDR3 runs to 15 residues. CDR3: CASSYGQGLLHEQFF. In DNA, the CDR3 is TGTGCCAGCAGCTATGGACAGGGTTTGTTGCATGAGCAGTTCTTC.

A few counts support this clone. This chain links TRBV10-2 with TRBJ2-7, with 7 bases lining up with TRBD1. CDR1 WSHSY and CDR2 SAAADI come from the germline V gene. With 6 bases clipped from V and 7 bases from J, the junction kept 9 bases outside the gene matches. This CDR3 contains 13 residues. The CDR3 bases are TGCGCCAGCAGCCGGGACAGCGGTGGGGAGCAGTACTTC. It encodes CASSRDSGGEQYF.

The chain carries TRBV10-3 and TRBJ1-2; TRBD1 matches at 8 bases. Germline V lookup: CDR1 ENHRY, CDR2 SYGVKD. The CDR3 consists of 15 residues. V gave up 6 bases and J gave up 7 bases; unmatched junction bases: 13. CDR3 sequence: CAIRTGQGEGVGYTF. The CDR3 coding sequence is TGTGCCATCAGGACCGGACAGGGCGAAGGCGTTGGCTACACCTTC.

This rearrangement joins TRBV7-6 to TRBJ2-1; D remains ambiguous. This CDR3 contains 13 residues. Trimming removed 0 bases at V and 4 bases at J, with 4 bases between. CDR1 and CDR2 (germline): SGHVS, FNYEAQ. In nucleotides, the CDR3 is TGTGCCAGCAGCTTAGCGGCTTACAATGAGCAGTTCTTC. Amino acid sequence: CASSLAAYNEQFF.

This sequence joins TRBV27 and TRBJ2-7, with 7 bases lining up with TRBD1. Germline CDR1 is MNHEY and CDR2 is SMNVEV (reference sequence). V gave up 8 bases and J gave up 5 bases; unmatched junction bases: 15. The CDR3 is 15 amino acids. The CDR3 is CASSPIPGQDNEQYF. The CDR3 DNA sequence: TGTGCCAGCTCTCCTATACCCGGACAGGACAACGAGCAGTACTTC.

This clone has a handful of counts. The rearrangement links TRBV19 to TRBJ2-5, with 8 bases that match TRBD1. Germline V lookup: CDR1 LNHDA, CDR2 SQIVND (reference sequence). This CDR3 region has 14 residues. V lost 5 bases to trimming and J lost 5 bases; unmatched junction nucleotides: 7. The CDR3 here is CASSSTGEWETQYF. The DNA for the CDR3 is TGTGCCAGTAGTTCGACAGGGGAGTGGGAGACCCAGTACTTC.

J is TRBJ2-1 and V is TRBV6-5; maybe TRBD2 (6 bases). The CDR3 contains 16 residues. V lost 5 bases to trimming and J lost 0 bases, with 14 bases between them. Germline-derived CDR1 and CDR2 are MNHEY and SVGAGI. This CDR3 reads CASSNWGGSSYNEQFF. The CDR3, as DNA: TGTGCCAGCAGTAACTGGGGAGGCAGCTCCTACAATGAGCAGTTCTTC.

The chain recombines TRBV7-2 with TRBJ2-1, with 11 positions matching TRBD2. J lost 6 bases, V lost 2 bases, and 6 bases had no gene match. The germline V gene encodes CDR1 SGHTA and CDR2 FQGNSA. The CDR3 totals 16 residues. The CDR3 loop is CASSLPGLAAFNEQFF. For the CDR3, the DNA is TGTGCCAGCAGCTTACCGGGACTAGCGGCATTCAATGAGCAGTTCTTC.

Only a few counts were recorded for this clone. The chain links TRBV4-3 to TRBJ2-7; 9 bases match TRBD2. V lost 0 bases and J lost 2; bases outside the gene matches: 8. This CDR3 is built from 17 residues. Germline V gives CDR1 LGHNA, CDR2 YSLEER. The CDR3 DNA sequence: TGCGCCAGCAGCCAAGAGGCCCTTCTAGCGGGAACCTACGAGCAGTACTTC. Protein product: CASSQEALLAGTYEQYF.

The chain uses TRBV7-9 and TRBJ1-2; D gene unclear. The CDR3 covers 13 residues. Trimming removed 5 bases at V and 5 bases at J, with 12 bases between. Germline assignment: CDR1 SEHNR and CDR2 FQNEAQ (reference sequence). CDR3 protein: CASSPLRGYGYTF. DNA for the CDR3: TGTGCCAGCAGCCCTTTGCGGGGTTATGGCTACACCTTC.

This chain links TRBV11-3 with TRBJ2-2; 7 nucleotides match TRBD1. The V gene end was trimmed by 4 bases and the J gene end by 5 bases; junction bases not matched to a gene: 4. Germline V CDR1 and CDR2: SGHNT, YENEEA. The CDR3 has 14 residues. CDR3 amino acids: CASSSGQFTGELFF. The CDR3 DNA reads as TGTGCCAGCAGCTCGGGACAGTTTACCGGGGAGCTGTTTTTT.

The table lists this clone with a count of one. V is TRBV11-2 and J is TRBJ2-7, with 7 bases aligning to TRBD2. CDR3 length equals 15 residues. The V gene end was trimmed by 2 bases and the J gene end by 5 bases; junction bases not matched to a gene: 9. Germline-derived CDR1 and CDR2 are SGHAT and FQNNGV. This chain's CDR3 is CASSLTRGRVHEQYF. As DNA, the CDR3 is TGTGCCAGCAGCTTAACTCGCGGGAGAGTCCACGAGCAGTACTTC.